The 23 T cell receptor beta chains presented below share a single source sample, sequenced in a study of T cell responses to AZD1222 COVID-19 vaccine. The table came from immunoSEQ multiplex PCR; TCRdb's copy has only in-frame clones and leaves some out. This table holds roughly 120,000 clones, 70% to 90% found once. The sample here was peripheral blood, taken 28 days after the second AZD1222 dose. The receptors were sampled from an adult who received the AZD1222 COVID-19 vaccine.

The V call is TRBV3-1 (or the pseudogene TRBV3-2), the J call TRBJ2-2, with 9 bases lining up with TRBD2. J gave up 4 bases and V 4 bases, and 7 bases lay outside the gene matches. Germline V lookup: CDR1 LGHDT, CDR2 YNNKEL (reference sequence). The CDR3 has 16 residues. The CDR3 reads CASSLGTSRGTGELFF. The DNA for the CDR3 is TGTGCCAGCAGCCTTGGGACTAGCCGGGGCACCGGGGAGCTGTTTTTT.

V and J are TRBV7-2 and TRBJ1-2; 7 nucleotides line up with TRBD1. Losses at the gene ends were 5 bases for V and 3 bases for J; bases not matched to a gene: 6. CDR1 and CDR2 from the germline V gene are SGHTA and FQGNSA. This CDR3 spans 14 amino acids. CDR3 residues: CASSNRDRDYGYTF. CDR3 coding DNA: TGTGCCAGCAGCAACAGAGACAGGGACTATGGCTACACCTTC.

The V and J genes are TRBV11-1 and TRBJ1-2, with D possibly TRBD1 on 5 matching bases. V was clipped by 1 base and J by 2 bases, with 14 bases between them. CDR1 and CDR2 (germline): SGHAT, FQDESV (reference sequence). CDR3 length: 16 amino acids. CDR3 protein: CASSLGAGGPNYGYTF. DNA for the CDR3: TGTGCCAGCAGCTTAGGAGCGGGGGGACCGAACTATGGCTACACCTTC.

V gene TRBV6-5 combines with J gene TRBJ1-2, with unresolved D. V was pared by 0 bases and J by 3 bases, with 11 bases between. Per the germline V gene, CDR1 is MNHEY and CDR2 is SVGAGI. The CDR3 has 15 amino acids. The CDR3 DNA reads TGTGCCAGCAGTTACTCGTGGAGGCAGCACTATGGCTACACCTTC. Translating it yields CASSYSWRQHYGYTF.

CDR3 in DNA: TGTGCCAGCAGCCAAGGGGAGGGGACTGAAGCTTTCTTT. This encodes CASSQGEGTEAFF. V usage is TRBV3-1 (or the pseudogene TRBV3-2) and J usage is TRBJ1-1; D perhaps matches TRBD1 (5 bases). This CDR3 has 13 amino acids. V lost 1 base to trimming and J lost 5 bases, with 8 bases between them. Germline CDR1 and CDR2: LGHDT and YNNKEL (reference sequence).

The chain links TRBV5-1 to TRBJ1-5; TRBD1 matches at 7 bases. Germline loops: CDR1 SGHRS, CDR2 YFSETQ. J lost 0 bases, V lost 0 bases, and 9 bases had no gene match. This CDR3 region has 18 residues. The CDR3 DNA is TGCGCCAGCAGCTTGGGACCGGGACAGTCATATAGCAATCAGCCCCAGCATTTT. Residues: CASSLGPGQSYSNQPQHF.

This clone was recorded once. The chain joins TRBV5-5 to TRBJ1-4; D not certain. This CDR3 has 12 amino acids. Germline loops: CDR1 SGHKS, CDR2 YYEKEE (reference sequence). V lost 5 bases, J lost 8 bases, and 10 bases lay in between. The CDR3 DNA follows: TGTGCCAGCAGATTGTTACAAGAAAAACTGTTTTTT. Translated: CASRLLQEKLFF.

The chain is built from TRBV29-1 and TRBJ1-2; TRBD1 matches at 9 bases. Germline V gives CDR1 SQVTM, CDR2 ANQGSEA. J was trimmed by 6 bases and V by 3 bases; bases with no gene match: 8. The CDR3 contains 14 residues. The CDR3 loop is CSVDWGQGRDGYTF. In DNA form, the CDR3 reads TGCAGCGTTGACTGGGGACAGGGAAGAGATGGCTACACCTTC.

The chain employs TRBV5-6 and TRBJ2-3; 11 bases line up with TRBD1. The CDR3 is made up of 16 amino acids. From germline, CDR1 is SGHDT and CDR2 YYEEEE. The V and J ends lost 4 bases and 2 bases, in that order; junction bases with no gene match: 6. CDR3 sequence: CASSRRTGGYTDTQYF. The CDR3 coding sequence is TGTGCCAGCAGCCGCCGGACAGGGGGCTACACAGATACGCAGTATTTT.

V and J are TRBV4-1 and TRBJ1-5; no clear D gene. Trimming took 2 bases from V and 0 from J, leaving 5 bases between them. The CDR3 runs 14 residues. Germline CDR1 reads MGHRA; CDR2 reads YSYEKL. For the CDR3, the DNA is TGCGCCAGCAGCCAATACAGTAGCAATCAGCCCCAGCATTTT. Its protein product is CASSQYSSNQPQHF.

J is TRBJ1-6 and V is TRBV13; 8 nucleotides agree with TRBD1. With V trimmed by 5 bases and J by 7 bases, 4 bases remained unmatched. Germline V gives CDR1 PRHDT, CDR2 FYEKMQ (reference sequence). The CDR3 is 14 amino acids. CDR3 residues: CASSPRTGNSPLHF. The DNA for the CDR3 is TGTGCCAGCAGCCCCCGGACAGGGAATTCACCCCTCCACTTT.

CDR3 residues: CASSSGTGSYNEQFF. CDR3 in DNA: TGCGCCAGCAGCTCCGGGACGGGATCGTACAATGAGCAGTTCTTC. V is TRBV5-1 and J is TRBJ2-1, with D tentatively TRBD1 or TRBD2 (5 bases each). The CDR3 runs to 15 residues. V was shortened by 3 bases and J by 4 bases, with 14 bases between the two germline ends. Germline V gives CDR1 SGHRS, CDR2 YFSETQ. The complete variable domain, with remaining parts taken from reference TRBV5-1 and TRBJ2-1, reads KAGVTQTPRYLIKTRGQQVTLSCSPISGHRSVSWYQQTPGQGLQFLFEYFSETQRNKGNFPGRFSGRQFSNSRSEMNVSTLELGDSALYLCASSSGTGSYNEQFFGPGTRLTVL.

The sample holds a few counts of this clone. V and J are TRBV28 and TRBJ2-3; D might be TRBD2 (6 bases). V dropped 7 bases and J dropped 0 bases, with 14 bases sitting between them. Per germline, CDR1 MDHEN and CDR2 SYDVKM. The length of the CDR3 is 15 residues. The CDR3 DNA is TGTGCCAGCACTCCCGCGGGATCTAGCACAGATACGCAGTATTTT. Translation: CASTPAGSSTDTQYF.

The J gene is TRBJ2-1, the V gene TRBV6-1; D is perhaps TRBD1 (6 bases). Between the trimmed V and J ends, which lost 0 bases and 4 bases, there was a span of 19 bases. CDR3 size: 18 residues. Germline V gene sequence: CDR1 MNHNS, CDR2 SASEGT. CDR3 coding DNA: TGTGCCAGCAGTGAAGCCCATTACAGGGATCCCCCATACAATGAGCAGTTCTTC. Encoded protein: CASSEAHYRDPPYNEQFF.

The chain has TRBV24-1 and TRBJ2-2, with 8 bases matching TRBD1. The germline CDR1 and CDR2 sequences are KGHDR and SFDVKD. This CDR3 contains 17 residues. Trimming at V came to 3 bases and at J to 6 bases, leaving 11 bases not matched to a gene. Written as DNA, the CDR3 is TGTGCCACCAGTGATCCCTGGGAGACAGGGGTGGCCGGGGAGCTGTTTTTT. Amino acids: CATSDPWETGVAGELFF.

The chain is built from TRBV11-2 and TRBJ1-1, with 7 nucleotides matching TRBD1. Germline CDR1 and CDR2: SGHAT and FQNNGV. J was trimmed by 6 bases and V by 2 bases; bases with no gene match: 6. The CDR3 has 14 amino acids. CDR3 residues: CASSLSRGRAEAFF. The DNA of the CDR3 is TGTGCCAGCAGCTTATCCAGGGGGAGGGCTGAAGCTTTCTTT.

This sequence joins TRBV27 and TRBJ1-2; weak D call: TRBD1 (5 bases). V lost 3 bases and J 6 bases, leaving 11 bases between the germline ends. Germline V lookup: CDR1 MNHEY, CDR2 SMNVEV (reference sequence). This CDR3 region has 13 residues. The CDR3 DNA reads TGTGCCAGCAGTTTCTCGGGGCCAGATGGCTACACCTTC. It is translated as CASSFSGPDGYTF.

This clone was seen a few times. V and J are TRBV18 and TRBJ1-3; weak D call: TRBD1 (6 bases). This CDR3 is built from 12 residues. Trimming cost V 6 bases and J 3 bases, with 6 bases left between them. Germline CDR1 is KGHSH and CDR2 is LQKENI. CDR3 nucleotides: TGTGCCAGCTCGACAGGTGGAAACACCATATATTTT. It is translated as CASSTGGNTIYF.

The J gene is TRBJ1-2, the V gene TRBV7-2; D is unclear. The germline V and J ends were trimmed by 3 bases and 5 bases, with 7 bases remaining between them. The CDR3 has 12 residues. The V gene's germline CDR1 is SGHTA and CDR2 FQGNSA. The CDR3 is CASSLNLYGYTF. Here the CDR3 DNA reads TGTGCCAGCAGCTTGAACCTGTATGGCTACACCTTC.

This chain uses TRBV15 with TRBJ2-7; TRBD2 might be the D (5 bases). V was trimmed by 8 bases and J by 1 base, leaving 12 bases between them. Germline loops: CDR1 LNHNV, CDR2 YYDKDF (reference sequence). The CDR3 length is 13 residues. CDR3 sequence reads: CATSVSESYEQYF. The CDR3 DNA reads TGTGCCACCTCCGTTAGCGAATCCTACGAGCAGTACTTC.

This clone showed up just a few times. The chain joins TRBV20-1 to TRBJ2-2; D perhaps matches TRBD2 (6 bases). The V end lost 3 bases, the J end lost 5 bases, and 10 bases lay between the germline ends. Germline V CDR1 and CDR2: DFQATT, SNEGSKA (reference sequence). This CDR3 comprises 13 residues. This CDR3 is CSASYSGTGELFF. DNA for the CDR3: TGCAGTGCTAGTTATAGCGGTACCGGGGAGCTGTTTTTT.

The chain has TRBV5-1 and TRBJ1-4; 9 bases match TRBD1. Trimming cost V 4 bases and J 8 bases; bases outside gene matches: 12. Germline V gene sequence: CDR1 SGHRS, CDR2 YFSETQ. There are 16 residues in the CDR3. DNA for the CDR3: TGCGCCAGCAGCACCCGGGGGGACGGACAGGGGGAAAAACTGTTTTTT. Translation gives CASSTRGDGQGEKLFF.

This rearrangement joins TRBV30 to TRBJ2-1; D possibly corresponds to TRBD2 (6 bases). The CDR3 is 13 amino acids. The ends were cut back, 1 base at V and 9 bases at J, with 13 bases in the middle. Germline V CDR1 and CDR2: GTSNPN, SVGIG (reference sequence). DNA of the CDR3: TGTGCCTGGAGTGCGGGACTGGCGGGTGAGCAGTTCTTC. It yields the protein CAWSAGLAGEQFF.